The 18 T cell receptor beta chains listed next were all sequenced from one sample in a study of CD8 T cells in Susac syndrome. With random hexamers, reverse transcription was performed on roughly 0.45 to 1 ug of RNA. MiXCR, applied by TCRdb to the immunoSEQ multiplex PCR reads, yields one record per CDR3 protein. The sample includes about 240,000 distinct CDR3 sequences, approximately 95% seen only once; the top ten take 0.1%. The sequencing sample was made of CD4+ T cells from PBMCs. The receptors here all came from a human donor with Susac syndrome.

V is TRBV5-1 and J is TRBJ2-7; D may be TRBD2 (6 bases). Per the germline V gene, CDR1 is SGHRS and CDR2 is YFSETQ. This CDR3 is 14 amino acids long. V gave up 4 bases and J gave up 4 bases, with 15 bases separating them. The DNA of the CDR3 is TGCGCCAGCAGCCCGGGGGACGGTGAGTACGAGCAGTACTTC. As protein: CASSPGDGEYEQYF.

The chain uses TRBV3-1 and TRBJ2-2; 7 positions match TRBD1. Germline assignment: CDR1 LGHDT and CDR2 YNNKEL (reference sequence). Losses at the gene ends were 4 bases for V and 13 bases for J; bases not matched to a gene: 6. The CDR3 covers 12 residues. CDR3 loop: CASSPGTVRLFF. DNA for the CDR3: TGTGCCAGCAGCCCGGGGACAGTTCGGCTGTTTTTT.

This chain joins TRBV6-5 and TRBJ1-1; D unclear. This CDR3 region has 13 residues. Between the trimmed V and J ends, which lost 6 bases and 0 bases, there was a span of 8 bases. Germline CDR1 and CDR2: MNHEY and SVGAGI. The CDR3 reads CASRETMNTEAFF. The CDR3 nucleotides read TGTGCCAGCAGAGAGACAATGAACACTGAAGCTTTCTTT.

A single count supports this clonotype. The rearrangement joins TRBV27 to TRBJ2-3; D is unresolved. Per germline, CDR1 MNHEY and CDR2 SMNVEV (reference sequence). The CDR3 consists of 13 residues. The V end was cut by 6 bases, the J end by 1 base, with 8 bases between. The CDR3: CASRSRGTDTQYF. The CDR3 DNA is TGTGCCAGCAGGTCGCGCGGCACAGATACGCAGTATTTT.

This rearrangement joins TRBV19 to TRBJ2-1; D not certain. This CDR3 has 12 residues. The V end lost 6 bases, the J end lost 8 bases, and 11 bases lay between the germline ends. CDR1 is LNHDA and CDR2 is SQIVND in the germline V gene (reference sequence). The CDR3: CASRVHEYEQFF. CDR3 coding DNA: TGTGCCAGTAGGGTCCACGAGTATGAGCAGTTCTTC.

The J gene is TRBJ2-2, the V gene TRBV12-3 or TRBV12-4; D ambiguous. The CDR3 consists of 12 residues. The V and J ends lost 7 bases and 6 bases respectively, with 9 bases between them. DNA for the CDR3: TGTGCCAGCACATATGGGCCCGGGGAGCTGTTTTTT. It is translated as CASTYGPGELFF.

The rearrangement joins TRBV29-1 to TRBJ1-1, with D hard to call. Trimming cost V 7 bases and J 0 bases, with 9 bases left between them. This CDR3 spans 12 amino acids. CDR1 and CDR2 from the germline V gene are SQVTM and ANQGSEA. This CDR3 is CSGKGLNTEAFF. CDR3 bases: TGCAGCGGTAAGGGCTTGAACACTGAAGCTTTCTTT.

This chain links TRBV7-9 with TRBJ1-1; 8 positions agree with TRBD1. V dropped 6 bases and J dropped 6; count of bases not matched to a gene: 12. Germline CDR1 is SEHNR and CDR2 is FQNEAQ (reference sequence). The CDR3 runs 15 residues. DNA for the CDR3: TGTGCCAGCAGGGCTGACAGGGGTAGGGGCTCTGAAGCTTTCTTT. As protein: CASRADRGRGSEAFF.

V usage is TRBV9 and J usage is TRBJ1-2; possibly TRBD1 for D (5 bases). CDR3 size: 15 residues. Deletions cut 2 bases from V and 4 bases from J, with 15 bases between. Germline V gene lookup returns CDR1 SGDLS and CDR2 YYNGEE. DNA of the CDR3: TGTGCCAGCAGCGTCTCAGGACATTTTCTCTATGGCTACACCTTC. Translated: CASSVSGHFLYGYTF. Complete variable domain (other parts from reference TRBV9 and TRBJ1-2): DSGVTQTPKHLITATGQRVTLRCSPRSGDLSVYWYQQSLDQGLQFLIQYYNGEERAKGNILERFSAQQFPDLHSELNLSSLELGDSALYFCASSVSGHFLYGYTFGSGTRLTVV.

This clonotype occurred once. The chain recombines TRBV6-4 with TRBJ2-1; 7 bases fit TRBD2. The V segment lost 5 bases and the J segment 2 bases; nucleotides outside the gene matches: 15. Germline values: CDR1 MRHNA, CDR2 SNTAGT. The CDR3 has 18 residues. CDR3 region: CASSLQPLTSLTYNEQFF. The CDR3 nucleotides are TGTGCCAGCAGTTTACAACCCCTGACTAGCCTTACCTACAATGAGCAGTTCTTC.

The V gene is TRBV10-3, the J gene TRBJ2-1, with 16 bases that match TRBD2. The V and J ends lost 5 bases and 8 bases, in that order; junction bases with no gene match: 3. The CDR3 length is 15 residues. Germline CDR1 reads ENHRY; CDR2 reads SYGVKD. DNA of the CDR3: TGTGCCATCAGTCCGGGACTAGCGGGAGGGGATGAGCAGTTCTTC. It yields the protein CAISPGLAGGDEQFF.

The V call is TRBV5-4, the J call TRBJ2-3; 13 positions agree with TRBD2. Germline V lookup: CDR1 SGHNT, CDR2 YYREEE (reference sequence). After removal of 5 bases from V and 1 base from J, the junction contained 1 base not matched to a gene. The CDR3 is 15 amino acids. The CDR3 spells CASRLAGGRTDTQYF. The CDR3, as DNA: TGTGCCAGCAGACTAGCGGGAGGGCGCACAGATACGCAGTATTTT.

The DNA of the CDR3 is TGTGCCAGCAGTCCTACAGGGAATAGTGGCTACACCTTC. It encodes CASSPTGNSGYTF. The V and J genes are TRBV6-6 and TRBJ1-2, with a tentative D call TRBD1 (6 bases). V lost 5 bases, J lost 7 bases, and 14 bases lay in between. The CDR3 covers 13 residues. Germline loops: CDR1 MNHNY, CDR2 SVGAGI (reference sequence).

The V call is TRBV7-8, the J call TRBJ2-1; 11 nucleotides match TRBD2. The ends lost 5 bases at V and 4 bases at J; junction bases unmatched: 10. The CDR3 is made up of 17 amino acids. The germline gives CDR1 SGHVS, CDR2 FQNEAQ. As DNA, the CDR3 is TGTGCCAGCAGCAACTCGAGAGTAGCGGGAGGGTACAATGAGCAGTTCTTC. This translates into CASSNSRVAGGYNEQFF.

V usage is TRBV4-2 and J usage is TRBJ2-7, with 10 nucleotides matching TRBD2. V was clipped by 0 bases and J by 2 bases; unmatched bases: 7. The CDR3 spans 17 residues. The germline V gene encodes CDR1 LGHNA and CDR2 YNFKEQ. The CDR3 DNA sequence: TGTGCCAGCAGCCAAGATAGACCCAGCGGGAGGGCCTACGAGCAGTACTTC. Residues: CASSQDRPSGRAYEQYF.

This clonotype was observed once. This sequence joins TRBV28 and TRBJ2-1; 9 bases fit TRBD2. V shed 7 bases and J 5 bases; nucleotides not matched to a gene: 6. Germline V gives CDR1 MDHEN, CDR2 SYDVKM. This CDR3 has 14 residues. The chain's CDR3 is CASIWREGNNEQFF. The CDR3 DNA reads as TGTGCCAGCATATGGCGGGAGGGGAACAATGAGCAGTTCTTC.

This clonotype appeared a single time. This rearrangement joins TRBV2 to TRBJ1-2, with unresolved D. This CDR3 comprises 12 residues. The V end was cut by 0 bases, the J end by 14 bases, with 13 bases between. CDR1 and CDR2 (germline): SNHLY, FYNNEI. CDR3 nucleotides: TGTGCCAGCAGTGAAGCGCTTCGAGGGAGTACCTTC. Translation: CASSEALRGSTF. Full variable domain (missing parts from reference TRBV2 and TRBJ1-2): EPEVTQTPSHQVTQMGQEVILRCVPISNHLYFYWYRQILGQKVEFLVSFYNNEISEKSEIFDDQFSVERPDGSNFTLKIRSTKLEDSAMYFCASSEALRGSTFGSGTRLTVV.

The gene calls are TRBV6-6 and TRBJ2-3; no reliable D call. This CDR3 is built from 16 residues. The V end was cut by 6 bases, the J end by 0 bases, with 16 bases between. Germline-derived CDR1 and CDR2 are MNHNY and SVGAGI (reference sequence). The CDR3, as DNA: TGTGCCAGCAGCCCGCGCGTAGGCACTAGCACAGATACGCAGTATTTT. The encoded protein is CASSPRVGTSTDTQYF.